Following are 4 T cell receptor beta chains from one sample sequenced in a study of blood T cell repertoires in COVID-19. Profiling relied on immunoSEQ multiplex PCR, and the TCRdb table lists in-frame clones only, not all of them. The table records 310,000 or so clones, about 87% of them present only once. Sequencing was carried out using peripheral blood. The receptors derive from a man aged 25 to 40 with COVID-19, enrolled during active disease.

The CDR3 DNA reads TGTGCCAGCAGCTTAACCTCGTTTAATGAGCAGTTCTTC. Protein sequence: CASSLTSFNEQFF. The rearrangement joins TRBV7-3 to TRBJ2-1; no reliable D call. Deletions cut 0 bases from V and 7 bases from J, with 7 bases between. The germline V gene encodes CDR1 SGHTA and CDR2 FQGTGA. The CDR3 has 13 amino acids.

This rearrangement joins TRBV5-1 to TRBJ2-7; D possibly corresponds to TRBD2 (5 bases). The V end was cut by 3 bases, the J end by 0 bases, with 13 bases between. The CDR3 covers 15 residues. Germline-derived CDR1 and CDR2 are SGHRS and YFSETQ. The CDR3 sequence is CASSSLPGSSYEQYF. CDR3 DNA: TGCGCCAGCAGCTCCCTCCCGGGGAGCTCCTACGAGCAGTACTTC.

The V call is TRBV6-2 or TRBV6-3, the J call TRBJ2-7, with TRBD2 identical over 9 bases. V lost 2 bases, J lost 4 bases, and 3 bases stayed unmatched. CDR1 is MNHEY and CDR2 is SVGEGT in the germline V gene. CDR3 size: 14 residues. CDR3 in amino acids: CASSYMRGGYEQYF. The DNA of the CDR3 is TGTGCCAGCAGTTACATGCGGGGGGGTTACGAGCAGTACTTC.

The rearrangement joins TRBV5-1 to TRBJ1-4; D may be TRBD1 (5 bases). This CDR3 is 15 amino acids long. CDR1 and CDR2 (germline): SGHRS, YFSETQ. V lost 4 bases and J lost 7, with 17 bases in between. In DNA, the CDR3 is TGCGCCAGCAGCCCCACAGGCATGTCGGGTGAAAAACTGTTTTTT. It specifies CASSPTGMSGEKLFF.